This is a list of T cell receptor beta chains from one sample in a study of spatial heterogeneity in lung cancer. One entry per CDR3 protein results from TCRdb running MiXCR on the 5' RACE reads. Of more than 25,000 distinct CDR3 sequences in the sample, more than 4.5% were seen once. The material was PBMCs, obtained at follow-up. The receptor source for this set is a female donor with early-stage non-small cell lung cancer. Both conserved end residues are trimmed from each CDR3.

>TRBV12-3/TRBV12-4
ASSPAGSRGNEQF
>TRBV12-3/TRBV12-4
ASSAINRVDTGELF
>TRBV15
ATSSRLGPYEQY
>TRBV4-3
ASSQDRAGDPRGTDTQY
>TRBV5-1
ASSQTGQGSYNEQF
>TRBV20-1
SAENRAGINNEQF
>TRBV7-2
ASSLNGGSTDTQY
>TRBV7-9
ASSLNRDRGYEQY
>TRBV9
ASSVELAGDRQF
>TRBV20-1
SARAEGWNTDTQY
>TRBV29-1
SVGTGGYNEQF
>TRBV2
ASNRDRGYSPLH
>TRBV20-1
SGREPGNTIY
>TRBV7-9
ASSLRAGLEETQY
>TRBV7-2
ASSQRGASGRQETQY
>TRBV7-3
ASSQGANTEAF
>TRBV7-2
ASSARGQSTDTQY
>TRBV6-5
ASGQPNTGELF
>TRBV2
ASRLSSGNTIY
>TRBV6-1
ASTHENIQY
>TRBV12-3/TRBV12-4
ASSDPTPGQQTQY
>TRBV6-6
ASSYGQGENQPQH
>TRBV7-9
ASRRTGFTDTQY
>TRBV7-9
ASSLNQGALADTQY
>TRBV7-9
ASSLERGSSYNEQF
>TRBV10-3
AISPGTGGPGELF
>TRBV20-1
SAGTGGAF
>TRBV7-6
ASSLGGRTNTEAF
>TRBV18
ASSPLQGDGYT
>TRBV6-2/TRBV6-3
ASSYGGGLIQGNEQF
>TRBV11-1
ASSLLGSGKETQY